The rows below give T cell receptor beta chains drawn from one sample of a study of T-cell memory formation after mild COVID-19. MiXCR was run by TCRdb on the 5' RACE reads, yielding one entry per CDR3 protein. This table has around 150,000 distinct CDR3 sequences, about 28% appearing once. The sequencing input was PBMCs or a T cell subset sorted from them (not recorded which). The receptor source for this set is an adult woman who had mild COVID-19 (a few samples of this study predate the infection). Cell type and time point are not known. Both conserved end residues are part of each CDR3. A D gene is named only where the DNA matches it firmly. Only part of the rows carry a size: once, few, many, or a class if the clone is expanded.

v_gene	d_gene	j_gene	abundance	CDR3aa	CDR3nt
TRBV5-1	TRBD1	TRBJ1-4	few	CASSFGQGEGKLFF	TGCGCCAGCAGCTTTGGACAGGGAGAGGGAAAACTGTTTTTT
TRBV3-1	TRBD2	TRBJ2-1	-	CASSQDVAGGTYFDEQFF	TGTGCCAGCAGCCAAGACGTAGCGGGGGGGACCTACTTCGATGAGCAGTTCTTC
TRBV7-3	-	TRBJ1-6	-	CASSSRPNSPLHF	TGTGCCAGCAGCTCCCGCCCTAATTCACCCCTCCACTTT
TRBV4-3	-	TRBJ2-7	-	CASSQDWGASSYEQYF	TGCGCCAGCAGCCAAGATTGGGGGGCGAGCTCCTACGAGCAGTACTTC
TRBV20-1	TRBD1	TRBJ2-1	few	CSADRGTYNEQFF	TGCAGTGCCGACAGGGGTACCTACAATGAGCAGTTCTTC
TRBV3-1	TRBD1	TRBJ2-3	-	CASSKPRTGGYFADTQYF	TGTGCCAGCAGCAAACCCCGGACAGGGGGCTATTTTGCAGATACGCAGTATTTT
TRBV27	TRBD2	TRBJ2-3	-	CASSSLAGTYTDTQYF	TGTGCCAGCAGTTCCCTAGCGGGAACCTACACAGATACGCAGTATTTT
TRBV9	-	TRBJ2-7	-	CASSVGFAGNYEQYF	TGTGCCAGCAGCGTAGGTTTTGCAGGGAACTACGAGCAGTACTTC
TRBV6-5	-	TRBJ2-7	-	CASSYSRDSFRQYF	TGTGCCAGCAGTTACTCGCGGGACAGCTTTCGTCAGTACTTC
TRBV10-3	TRBD1	TRBJ2-7	few	CAISVGTGGTYEQYF	TGTGCCATCAGCGTCGGGACAGGGGGAACCTACGAGCAGTACTTC
TRBV6-1	-	TRBJ1-5	few	CASRYQEGQPQHF	TGTGCCAGCAGATACCAGGAGGGTCAGCCCCAGCATTTT
TRBV27	TRBD1	TRBJ1-6	-	CASSLTGRNSPLHF	TGTGCCAGCAGTTTGACAGGGCGCAATTCACCCCTCCACTTT
TRBV7-6	TRBD1	TRBJ2-7	-	CASSIGGTDSSYEQYF	TGTGCCAGCAGTATAGGGGGCACAGATAGCTCCTACGAGCAGTACTTC
TRBV15	TRBD1	TRBJ1-2	-	CATSFSTGTGGYTF	TGTGCCACCAGCTTCTCAACCGGGACAGGTGGCTACACCTTC
TRBV25-1	-	TRBJ1-1	-	CASSDTLTPGTEAFF	TGTGCCAGCAGTGATACCCTAACCCCGGGCACTGAAGCTTTCTTT
TRBV6-2/TRBV6-3	-	TRBJ2-3	few	CASSLARTTDTQYF	TGTGCCAGCAGTTTGGCTAGGACGACAGATACGCAGTATTTT
TRBV9	-	TRBJ2-3	-	CASSPQGTPGTDTQYF	TGTGCCAGCAGCCCCCAGGGGACACCTGGCACAGATACGCAGTATTTT
TRBV5-1	-	TRBJ2-1	-	CASSWGFEQFF	TGCGCCAGCAGCTGGGGGTTTGAGCAGTTCTTC
TRBV7-9	-	TRBJ2-7	many	CASTGSSYEQYF	TGTGCCAGCACGGGCAGCTCCTACGAGCAGTACTTC
TRBV21-1	-	TRBJ2-3	few	CASSKALRIPLDTQYF	TGTGCCAGCAGCAAAGCGCTAAGGATTCCCTTAGATACGCAGTATTTT
TRBV7-2	-	TRBJ2-5	few	CASSPLGGAETQYF	TGTGCCAGCAGCCCCCTCGGTGGGGCAGAGACCCAGTACTTC
TRBV9	TRBD1	TRBJ2-1	few	CASSTSGTQGKQFF	TGTGCCAGCAGCACCTCAGGCACACAGGGGAAGCAGTTCTTC
TRBV3-1	-	TRBJ2-5	-	CASSLQGVETQYF	TGTGCCAGCAGCCTACAGGGAGTAGAGACCCAGTACTTC
TRBV7-2	-	TRBJ2-1	-	CASSLGGWTYINNEQFF	TGTGCCAGCAGCTTAGGAGGATGGACTTACATAAACAATGAGCAGTTCTTC